This T cell receptor (beta chain) was observed in a study of tumor and adjacent non-tumor tissue in lung cancer. Study-wide background: On average, productive TCRbeta reads reached about 4 million per sample. Study-level findings and limits: Tumor tissue had significantly higher TCR diversity than normal lung. Normal lung showed higher cumulative top 100 clone frequency than tumor.

A modified ARM-PCR protocol with three rounds of nested PCR amplified TCRbeta. A single record per CDR3 protein comes from TCRdb applying MiXCR to the multiplex PCR reads. The sample consists of 120,000 to 150,000 distinct CDR3 sequences, around 66% of them appearing once. This clonotype was recorded only once. The antigen is unknown. One end of the junction is discordant with germline, which a read error may explain. No cell sorting was done before RNA was extracted from the tissue. There are 16 residues in the CDR3. In germline, CDR1 is SGHAT, CDR2 FQNNGV. The chain employs TRBV11-2 and TRBJ2-7, with TRBD2 matching 14 bases. This receptor was identified in a man aged 55 to 70 with small cell lung cancer. Sequences were obtained from lung tumor tissue. CDR3 DNA sequence: TGTGCCTGCAGCTCAGGGCGACTAGCGGGAGGGGTAGGGCAGTACTTC. Protein: CACSSGRLAGGVGQYF.